The clone carrying this T cell receptor beta chain has a count of ten or more. What it recognizes is unknown. V lost 2 bases, J lost 1 base, and 6 bases stayed unmatched. The CDR3 covers 16 residues. CDR1 and CDR2 (germline): SGHVS, FNYEAQ. The sample comes from a study of T cell repertoires in cytomegalovirus infection. Turning to the study itself: In the study, CMV epitopes included recently identified HLA-C-restricted and well-studied HLA-B-restricted ones. Overall study results and limits: HLA-C-restricted CMV clonotypes gave the most frequent clonotype in two of eight donors.

MiXCR, run by TCRdb on the reads, gives a single entry per CDR3 protein. The sample lists some 920,000 distinct CDR3 sequences, 31% occurring once. This clonotype was sampled from a human donor in good health (CMV status not recorded). Some clones in this sample may be carry-over from other donors' samples. Sequenced material: cultured CD8+ T cells from PBMCs, taken from culture after CMV antigen stimulation. This chain connects TRBV7-6 to TRBJ2-5; 8 bases are shared with TRBD2. In DNA, the CDR3 is TGTGCCAGCAGCTTATCCCCTCGGGGGGGCCAAGAGACCCAGTACTTC. This gives the protein CASSLSPRGGQETQYF.